This TCR beta chain was identified in a study of CD8 T cells in ankylosing spondylitis. Ten or more counts support this clonotype. Its antigen is currently unknown. Germline assignment: CDR1 SQVTM and CDR2 ANQGSEA. V was trimmed by 4 bases and J by 4 bases, leaving 11 bases between them. This CDR3 is built from 12 residues. From the 5' RACE reads, TCRdb called clonotypes with MiXCR, one entry per CDR3 protein. Altogether under 400,000 distinct CDR3 sequences are present, roughly 11% being singletons, with the ten largest covering roughly 9.1%. Study results and caveats: Blood from ankylosing spondylitis patients appeared to carry a characteristic roughly eight-variant TCR beta motif. According to the report, clones linked to the disease were significantly enriched in matched synovial fluid samples taken from ankylosing spondylitis patients. In reactive arthritis synovial fluid and blood, some motif variants had been reported before.

Sequencing was performed on blood, either unsorted or a sorted T cell fraction (not recorded which). This clonotype was obtained from a female donor with ankylosing spondylitis or in good health (not recorded which). J is TRBJ2-7 and V is TRBV29-1, with a weak D call TRBD2 (7 bases). CDR3 sequence reads: CSVVRGAYEQYF. The CDR3 DNA is TGCAGCGTTGTCCGGGGGGCATACGAGCAGTACTTC.